This T cell receptor beta chain was found in a study of blood T cell repertoires in COVID-19. Study as a whole: The origin of the acute and convalescent COVID-19 samples was the United States, Italy and Spain. PBMCs, B-cell-depleted T cells, or T cells were the source of the cDNA or gDNA that made up the material.

Looked up from germline, CDR1 is SQVTM and CDR2 is ANQGSEA. Trimming shortened V by 7 bases and J by 7 bases, and 13 bases separated the two germline ends. The CDR3 length is 11 residues. Under the authors' procedure: Reference gene primer amplification in the assay estimated nucleated cell counts. Clones were sequenced by immunoSEQ multiplex PCR, and TCRdb holds only the in-frame ones, with some missing. V and J calls plus clone size are reproduced from that table; the DNA served to infer D and trimming. Found here are approximately 200,000 clones, approximately 84% of them singletons; the top ten hold about 4.5%.

This receptor was identified in a man between 50 and 59 years old with acute or convalescent COVID-19. The specimen sequenced was peripheral blood. The chain combines TRBV29-1 with TRBJ1-1; tentatively, D is TRBD1 (6 bases). This chain's CDR3 is CSGQGIGEAFF. CDR3 nucleotides: TGCAGCGGTCAGGGGATCGGTGAAGCTTTCTTT. The full variable domain, with the rest looked up from reference TRBV29-1 and TRBJ1-1, is SAVISQKPSRDICQRGTSLTIQCQVDSQVTMMFWYRQQPGQSLTLIATANQGSEATYESGFVIDKFPISRPNLTFSTLTVSNMSPEDSSIYLCSGQGIGEAFFGQGTRLTVV.